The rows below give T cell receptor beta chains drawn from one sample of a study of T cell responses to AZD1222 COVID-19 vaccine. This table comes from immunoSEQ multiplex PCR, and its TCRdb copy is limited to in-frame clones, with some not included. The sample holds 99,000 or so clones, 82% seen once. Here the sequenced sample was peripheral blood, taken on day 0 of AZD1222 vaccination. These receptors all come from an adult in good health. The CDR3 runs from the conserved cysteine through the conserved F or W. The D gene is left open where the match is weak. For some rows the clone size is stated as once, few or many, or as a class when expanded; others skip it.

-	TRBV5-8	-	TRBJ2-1	TGTGCCAGCGATTACAGGGAAAATGAGCAGTTCTTC	CASDYRENEQFF
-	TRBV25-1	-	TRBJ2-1	TGTGCCAGCACCCACCTGATAGAGGGTGAGCAGTTCTTC	CASTHLIEGEQFF
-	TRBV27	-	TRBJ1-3	TGTGCCAGCAGTGCGATCGGGGGGGAAAACACCATATATTTT	CASSAIGGENTIYF
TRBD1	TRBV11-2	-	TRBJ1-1	TGTGCCAGCACCCCCCTTAGGGGACAGGGCAAAAGAGAAGCTTTCTTT	CASTPLRGQGKREAFF
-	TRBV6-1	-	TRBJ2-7	TGTGCCAGCAGTGAACCCTTCCGGAGGTACTACGAGCAGTACTTC	CASSEPFRRYYEQYF
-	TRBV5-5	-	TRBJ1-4	TGTGCCAGCAGCTTTCGATCGCAGGGGACGAGTCGTGAAAAACTGTTTTTT	CASSFRSQGTSREKLFF
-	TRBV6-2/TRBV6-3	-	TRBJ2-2	TGTGCCAGCAGTAACAGGGTTCCCGGGGAGCTGTTTTTT	CASSNRVPGELFF
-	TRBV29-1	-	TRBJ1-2	TGCAGCGTTGAAGATCTGTCCCGGGGAGGTGAAGGCTACACCTTC	CSVEDLSRGGEGYTF
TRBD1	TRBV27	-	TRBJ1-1	TGTGCCAGCAGTTTACGACAGGGGGCCAGGAACACTGAAGCTTTCTTT	CASSLRQGARNTEAFF
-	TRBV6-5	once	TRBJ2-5	TGTGCCAGCACGTACGGGGGGACCCAGTACTTC	CASTYGGTQYF
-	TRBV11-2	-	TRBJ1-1	TGTGCCAGCAGCTTAGGGTCTGGCCCAGGGAGTACTGAAGCTTTCTTT	CASSLGSGPGSTEAFF
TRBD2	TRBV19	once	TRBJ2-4	TGTGCCAGTAGAGGAGCGGGGGGTGTGGACATTCAGTACTTC	CASRGAGGVDIQYF
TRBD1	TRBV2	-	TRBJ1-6	TGTGCCAGCAGTGCGACAGGGGTAAGGTCACCCCTCCACTTT	CASSATGVRSPLHF
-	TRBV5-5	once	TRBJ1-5	TGTGCCAGCAGCTTGTCAGGGACTAATCAGCCCCAGCATTTT	CASSLSGTNQPQHF
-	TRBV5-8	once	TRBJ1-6	TGTGCCAGCAGCTTGATGGATAATTCACCCCTCCACTTT	CASSLMDNSPLHF
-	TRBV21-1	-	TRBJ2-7	TGTGCCAGCAGCAAAGAAAGGGGTAATGGACTAGCGGGGGAGTACGAGCAGTACTTC	CASSKERGNGLAGEYEQYF
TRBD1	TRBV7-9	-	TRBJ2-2	TGTGCCAGCAGGCCAACAGGGGGCGCCGACACCGGGGAGCTGTTTTTT	CASRPTGGADTGELFF
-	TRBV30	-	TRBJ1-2	TGTGCCTGGAGTGTACAAACAGGGAGAGTCTATGGCTACACCTTC	CAWSVQTGRVYGYTF
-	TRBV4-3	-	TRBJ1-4	TGCGCCAGCAGCCAAGATCCCATGGCTGAAAAACTGTTTTTT	CASSQDPMAEKLFF
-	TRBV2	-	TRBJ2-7	TGTGCCAGCGGGGCTACCGAGCAGTACTTC	CASGATEQYF
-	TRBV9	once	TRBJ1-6	TGTGCCAGCAGCGTAGAAGCCCACCGGAATTCACCCCTCCACTTT	CASSVEAHRNSPLHF
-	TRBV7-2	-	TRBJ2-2	TGTGCCAGCAGCCCACAGGGTCCCGGGGAGCTGTTTTTT	CASSPQGPGELFF
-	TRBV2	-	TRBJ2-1	TGTGCCGTTTCACAGCGGTTGGTCGACAATGAGCAGTTCTTC	CAVSQRLVDNEQFF
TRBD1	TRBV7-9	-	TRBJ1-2	TGTGCCAGCAGCTTAGGATTAGGGGGCCCCTATGGCTACACCTTC	CASSLGLGGPYGYTF
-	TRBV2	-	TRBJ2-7	TGTGCCAGCAGTGGGACGGCTTCGGGCGAGCAGTACTTC	CASSGTASGEQYF
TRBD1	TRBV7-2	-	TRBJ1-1	TGTGCCAGCAGCACGACAGGGCGGGCGAACACTGAAGCTTTCTTT	CASSTTGRANTEAFF
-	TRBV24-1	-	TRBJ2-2	TGTGCCACCAGTGATGCCGAGGCCGGGGAGCTGTTTTTT	CATSDAEAGELFF
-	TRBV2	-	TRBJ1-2	TGTGCCAGCAGCGCCGGGACCCACTATGGCTACACCTTC	CASSAGTHYGYTF
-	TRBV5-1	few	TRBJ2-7	TGCGCCAGCAGCTTGAGGGCGGGGACCTACGAGCAGTACTTC	CASSLRAGTYEQYF
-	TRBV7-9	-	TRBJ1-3	TGTGCCAGCAGTCTACCCGGACGGAACTCTGGAAACACCATATATTTT	CASSLPGRNSGNTIYF
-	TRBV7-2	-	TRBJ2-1	TGTGCCAGCAGCTACCGGACTGGGCCCAATGAGCAGTTCTTC	CASSYRTGPNEQFF
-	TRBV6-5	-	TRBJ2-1	TGTGCCAGCAGTTTGGGGCTCGCCTACAATGAGCAGTTCTTC	CASSLGLAYNEQFF
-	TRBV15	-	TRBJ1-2	TGTGCCACCAGCGAGTACACTAACTATGGCTACACCTTC	CATSEYTNYGYTF
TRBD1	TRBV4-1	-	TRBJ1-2	TGCGCCAGCAGCCGAAGATTGGGACAGGGCGGGAACTATGGCTACACCTTC	CASSRRLGQGGNYGYTF
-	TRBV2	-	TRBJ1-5	TGTGCCACTCGACAGGATAGCAATCAGCCCCAGCATTTT	CATRQDSNQPQHF
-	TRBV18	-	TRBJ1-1	TGTGCCAGCTTAACCGTGAACACTGAAGCTTTCTTT	CASLTVNTEAFF
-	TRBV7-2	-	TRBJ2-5	TGTGCCAGCAGCTTAAGGGGCAGTGAGACCCAGTACTTC	CASSLRGSETQYF
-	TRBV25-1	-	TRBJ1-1	TGTGCCAGCAGTGATCTGAACAGAGAAGCTTTCTTT	CASSDLNREAFF
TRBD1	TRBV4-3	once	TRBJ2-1	TGCGCCAGCAGCCTTGGGGACAGGGAGGATGATGAGCAGTTCTTC	CASSLGDREDDEQFF
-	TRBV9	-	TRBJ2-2	TGTGCCAGCAGTCACAGCGCCGGGGAGCTGTTTTTT	CASSHSAGELFF
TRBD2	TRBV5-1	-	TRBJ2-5	TGCGCCAGCAGCCTGGAGCGGGGGGGCCTTCGAGAGACCCAGTACTTC	CASSLERGGLRETQYF
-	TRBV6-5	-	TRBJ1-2	TGTGCCAGCAGTCCCGGACACGACTATGGCTACACCTTC	CASSPGHDYGYTF
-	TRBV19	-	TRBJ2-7	TGTGCCAGTAGTTGGGGCTACGAGCAGTACTTC	CASSWGYEQYF
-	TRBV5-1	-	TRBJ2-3	TGCGCCAGCAGCTTAAGGGGGGTCAATACAGATACGCAGTATTTT	CASSLRGVNTDTQYF
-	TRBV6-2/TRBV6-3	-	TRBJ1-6	TGTGCCAGCAGTTTCGACGGATTTAATTCACCCCTCCACTTT	CASSFDGFNSPLHF
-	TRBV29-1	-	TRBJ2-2	TGCAGCGTTGAAGGGCGGGGGCCCGCGAACACCGGGGAGCTGTTTTTT	CSVEGRGPANTGELFF
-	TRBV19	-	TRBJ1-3	TGTGCCAGTAGTTCCGTGGGGGGCGCTGGAAACACCATATATTTT	CASSSVGGAGNTIYF
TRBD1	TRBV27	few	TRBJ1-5	TGTGCCAGCGGGTCGGGGACAGGAAATCAGCCCCAGCATTTT	CASGSGTGNQPQHF
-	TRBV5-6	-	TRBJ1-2	TGTGCCAGCAGCTTAAACTATGGCTACACCTTC	CASSLNYGYTF
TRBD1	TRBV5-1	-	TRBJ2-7	TGCGCCAGCAGTCTACCGACAGGGGGCAGTTCCTACGAGCAGTACTTC	CASSLPTGGSSYEQYF
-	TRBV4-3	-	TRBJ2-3	TGCGCCAGCAGCCGAACGACGGGAGATACGCAGTATTTT	CASSRTTGDTQYF
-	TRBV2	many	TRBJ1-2	TGTGCCAGCAGTGTAGGAGGCCAAGAGTTGGGCTACACCTTC	CASSVGGQELGYTF
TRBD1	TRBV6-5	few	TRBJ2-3	TGTGCCAGCAGCGTGAGGACAGGCTTAGATACGCAGTATTTT	CASSVRTGLDTQYF
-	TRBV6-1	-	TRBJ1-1	TGTGCTACCCTCCCGGGGTTACGGTACACTGAAGCTTTCTTT	CATLPGLRYTEAFF
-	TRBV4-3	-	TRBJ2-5	TGCGCCAGCAGCCAAGATCAGCGGGAGACCCAGTACTTC	CASSQDQRETQYF
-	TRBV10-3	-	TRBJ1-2	TGTGCCATCAGTGCAGGGCTAGCTAACTATGGCTACACCTTC	CAISAGLANYGYTF